This T cell receptor (beta chain) is drawn from a study of human T cells and chemical hapten exposure. This clonotype was detected ten times or more. TCRdb passed the RACE reads through MiXCR, listing each CDR3 protein once. The sample records 30,000 to 40,000 distinct CDR3 sequences, 9% to 15% being singletons. The time point denotes: pre-sensitization, week 0. The treatment was: therapeutic diphenylcyclopropenone sensitization with weekly scalp DPC. Extraction yielded total RNA from whole blood (unfractionated). Sequencing used whole blood, obtained in connection with sensitization to the hapten diphenylcyclopropenone (DPC). The receptor was derived from a woman in her forties with alopecia areata. Some clones in this sample may be carry-over from other donors' samples.

CDR3 loop: CSGGTGTHYNEQFF. The CDR3 DNA sequence: TGCAGCGGTGGGACAGGAACTCATTACAATGAGCAGTTCTTC. The chain joins TRBV29-1 to TRBJ2-1; 8 bases match TRBD1. Germline CDR1 and CDR2: SQVTM and ANQGSEA. V lost 7 bases and J lost 4; bases outside the gene matches: 9. The CDR3 has 14 amino acids.